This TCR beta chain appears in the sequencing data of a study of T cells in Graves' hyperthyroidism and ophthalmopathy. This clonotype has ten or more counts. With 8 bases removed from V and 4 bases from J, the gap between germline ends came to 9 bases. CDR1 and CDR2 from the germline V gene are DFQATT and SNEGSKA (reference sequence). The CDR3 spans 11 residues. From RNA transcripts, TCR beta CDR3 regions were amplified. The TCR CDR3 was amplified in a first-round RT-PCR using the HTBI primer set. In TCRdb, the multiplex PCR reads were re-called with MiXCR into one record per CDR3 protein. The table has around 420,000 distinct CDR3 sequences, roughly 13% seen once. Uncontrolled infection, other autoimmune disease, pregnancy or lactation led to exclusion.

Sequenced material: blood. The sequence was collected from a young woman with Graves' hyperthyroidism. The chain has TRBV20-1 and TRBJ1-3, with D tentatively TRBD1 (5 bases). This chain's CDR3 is CSYRRGNTIYF. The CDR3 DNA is TGCAGTTACAGGAGAGGAAACACCATATATTTT.